A single sample gave rise to the 20 T cell receptor beta chains below, sequenced in a study of T cell responses to AZD1222 COVID-19 vaccine. Only in-frame clones appear in the TCRdb table, and some are missing; sequencing was by immunoSEQ multiplex PCR. Here the sample spans tens of thousands of clones, approximately 89% being singletons. Source: peripheral blood, taken on day 0 of AZD1222 vaccination. The receptors come from an adult in good health.

This chain connects TRBV16 to TRBJ1-2, with 7 bases identical to TRBD1. V dropped 4 bases and J dropped 5; count of bases not matched to a gene: 4. This CDR3 spans 13 amino acids. Germline V gene sequence: CDR1 KGHSY, CDR2 FQNENV. CDR3 DNA sequence: TGTGCCAGCAGCCCGACGACAGGGTATGGCTACACCTTC. This codes for CASSPTTGYGYTF.

The CDR3 DNA reads as TGTGCCAGCAGCTTAACTGGGTTGGGGACAGGAGGCACAGATACGCAGTATTTT. Protein: CASSLTGLGTGGTDTQYF. J is TRBJ2-3 and V is TRBV7-3, with 8 bases lining up with TRBD1. Trimming cost V 0 bases and J 1 base; bases outside gene matches: 9. The germline CDR1 and CDR2 sequences are SGHTA and FQGTGA. CDR3 length: 18 residues.

This chain connects TRBV14 to TRBJ1-2, with D uncertain. The CDR3 is 12 amino acids. Looked up from germline, CDR1 is SGHDN and CDR2 is FVKESK. Trimming removed 2 bases at V and 6 bases at J, with 7 bases between. This CDR3 is CASSQTRDGYTF. Here the CDR3 DNA reads TGTGCCAGCAGCCAAACTAGGGATGGCTACACCTTC.

CDR3 region: CASSQDLRQVFF. The CDR3 DNA is TGCGCCAGCAGCCAAGATCTGAGACAGGTGTTTTTT. The chain couples TRBV4-1 to TRBJ1-4, with TRBD1 as a possible D gene (6 bases). Germline-derived CDR1 and CDR2 are MGHRA and YSYEKL. Trimming stripped 0 bases from V and 15 bases from J, with 11 bases between. CDR3 size: 12 residues.

This chain's CDR3 is CASSPPQGANEKLFF. The CDR3 coding sequence is TGTGCCAGCAGTCCTCCACAGGGGGCTAATGAAAAACTGTTTTTT. The V gene is TRBV2, the J gene TRBJ1-4; TRBD1 matches 8 bases. V was pared by 5 bases and J by 3 bases, with 5 bases of the junction left unmatched. The CDR3 contains 15 residues. Germline V gives CDR1 SNHLY, CDR2 FYNNEI.

This clone was observed once. The gene calls are TRBV5-4 and TRBJ2-4, with D perhaps assigned TRBD1 or TRBD2 (7 bases each). The CDR3 runs to 12 residues. Germline loops: CDR1 SGHNT, CDR2 YYREEE (reference sequence). The V end was cut by 4 bases, the J end by 13 bases, with 15 bases between. The CDR3 loop reads CASSGQGGKQYF. The DNA for the CDR3 is TGTGCCAGCAGCGGCCAGGGGGGGAAACAGTACTTC.

V is TRBV27 and J is TRBJ1-5; 8 nucleotides agree with TRBD1. The CDR3 is made up of 14 amino acids. V shed 3 bases and J 2 bases; nucleotides not matched to a gene: 0. Germline V lookup: CDR1 MNHEY, CDR2 SMNVEV (reference sequence). CDR3 sequence (DNA): TGTGCCAGCAGTTTGACAGGGGGCAATCAGCCCCAGCATTTT. Its protein is CASSLTGGNQPQHF.

The rearrangement links TRBV5-1 to TRBJ1-1; D uncertain. V was pared by 3 bases and J by 4 bases, with 13 bases between. CDR3 size: 14 residues. Germline V gene sequence: CDR1 SGHRS, CDR2 YFSETQ. This chain's CDR3 is CASSSGWGSTEAFF. DNA of the CDR3: TGCGCCAGCAGCTCGGGGTGGGGATCCACTGAAGCTTTCTTT.

The rearrangement joins TRBV6-5 to TRBJ1-1; maybe TRBD1 (6 bases). The V gene's germline CDR1 is MNHEY and CDR2 SVGAGI. The CDR3 contains 13 residues. The ends were cut back, 0 bases at V and 12 bases at J, with 14 bases in the middle. CDR3 coding DNA: TGTGCCAGCAGTTACTCCTCAGGGGCTGCATCTTTCTTT. Translation: CASSYSSGAASFF.

V is TRBV6-1 and J is TRBJ1-5; 9 positions agree with TRBD1. V shed 3 bases and J 1 base; nucleotides not matched to a gene: 4. The CDR3 length is 16 residues. The V gene's germline CDR1 is MNHNS and CDR2 SASEGT. CDR3 protein: CASSETDRGSNQPQHF. CDR3 sequence (DNA): TGTGCCAGCAGTGAGACGGACAGGGGAAGCAATCAGCCCCAGCATTTT.

The gene calls are TRBV28 and TRBJ2-4; D gene unclear. Germline V gene lookup returns CDR1 MDHEN and CDR2 SYDVKM. The CDR3 loop spans 15 amino acids. Deletions cut 4 bases from V and 4 bases from J, with 14 bases between. The CDR3 bases are TGTGCCAGCAGTTCCCCCTCAGCGTCGAAAAACATTCAGTACTTC. This encodes CASSSPSASKNIQYF.

The V and J genes are TRBV3-1 (or the pseudogene TRBV3-2) and TRBJ2-1, with a possible D match to TRBD1 (6 bases). V lost 0 bases and J 3 bases, leaving 9 bases between the germline ends. Per germline, CDR1 LGHDT and CDR2 YNNKEL (reference sequence). The CDR3 contains 15 residues. In nucleotides, the CDR3 is TGTGCCAGCAGCCAAGACGGACAGTTCTACAATGAGCAGTTCTTC. It encodes CASSQDGQFYNEQFF.

The J gene is TRBJ1-1, the V gene TRBV5-1; 8 nucleotides line up with TRBD1. Trimming at V came to 5 bases and at J to 1 base, leaving 7 bases not matched to a gene. The CDR3 has 15 residues. Germline CDR1 SGHRS, CDR2 YFSETQ. In DNA, the CDR3 is TGCGCCAGCAGACCGAGGACAGGGACGAACACTGAAGCTTTCTTT. It codes for CASRPRTGTNTEAFF.

The V gene is TRBV5-8, the J gene TRBJ2-3, with D perhaps assigned TRBD1 or TRBD2 (5 bases each). CDR3 length equals 15 residues. Trimming removed 4 bases at V and 0 bases at J, with 12 bases between. Germline-derived CDR1 and CDR2 are SGHTS and YDEGEE. DNA for the CDR3: TGTGCCAGCAGCGCAGGGACCTCTAGCACAGATACGCAGTATTTT. This encodes CASSAGTSSTDTQYF.

The CDR3 is CASSVASASYEQYF. The CDR3 nucleotides read TGTGCCAGCAGCGTAGCTAGCGCCTCCTACGAGCAGTACTTC. The chain uses TRBV9 and TRBJ2-7, with D possibly matching TRBD2 (6 bases). Trimming stripped 0 bases from V and 0 bases from J, with 7 bases between. This CDR3 has 14 amino acids. From germline, CDR1 is SGDLS and CDR2 YYNGEE.

This clone was seen a few times. The chain uses TRBV7-6 and TRBJ2-6; D gene ambiguous. CDR1 is SGHVS and CDR2 is FNYEAQ in the germline V gene. CDR3 length: 17 amino acids. With 5 bases removed from V and 3 bases from J, the gap between germline ends came to 17 bases. The CDR3 protein is CASSKAPSGDGANVLTF. The CDR3 DNA is TGTGCCAGCAGCAAGGCACCCAGTGGGGATGGGGCCAACGTCCTGACTTTC. Combining the CDR3 with reference TRBV7-6 and TRBJ2-6 gives the whole variable domain GAGVSQSPRYKVTKRGQDVALRCDPISGHVSLYWYRQALGQGPEFLTYFNYEAQQDKSGLPNDRFSAERPEGSISTLTIQRTEQRDSAMYRCASSKAPSGDGANVLTFGAGSRLTVL.

This chain uses TRBV18 with TRBJ1-3, with D possibly being TRBD1 (6 bases). Germline assignment: CDR1 KGHSH and CDR2 LQKENI. Trimming left V 6 bases short and J 3 bases short, with 12 bases between. The CDR3 is made up of 14 amino acids. The CDR3 DNA is TGTGCCAGCTCGTCGGGGGCGGATGGAAACACCATATATTTT. Encoded protein: CASSSGADGNTIYF.

The V gene is TRBV5-5, the J gene TRBJ2-1; 9 bases are shared with TRBD2. V was pared by 1 base and J by 10 bases, with 12 bases of the junction left unmatched. Per the germline V gene, CDR1 is SGHKS and CDR2 is YYEKEE (reference sequence). This CDR3 is built from 16 residues. This CDR3 is CASSLHLAGPFVEQFF. The DNA for the CDR3 is TGTGCCAGCAGCTTGCACCTAGCGGGGCCCTTTGTGGAGCAGTTCTTC. The full variable domain, completed using reference TRBV5-5 and TRBJ2-1, is DAGVTQSPTHLIKTRGQQVTLRCSPISGHKSVSWYQQVLGQGPQFIFQYYEKEERGRGNFPDRFSARQFPNYSSELNVNALLLGDSALYLCASSLHLAGPFVEQFFGPGTRLTVL.

This chain joins TRBV10-3 and TRBJ2-2; 11 bases are a match to TRBD2. This CDR3 has 16 residues. The germline CDR1 and CDR2 sequences are ENHRY and SYGVKD. V shed 8 bases, J shed 2 bases, and the junction held 7 bases outside the gene matches. CDR3 protein: CAISPGTSGNTGELFF. CDR3 sequence (DNA): TGTGCCATCTCCCCCGGGACTAGCGGAAACACCGGGGAGCTGTTTTTT.

V gene TRBV5-1 combines with J gene TRBJ2-7, with 9 bases identical to TRBD2. CDR3 length: 16 residues. The junction had 8 bases not matched to a gene; V was cut back by 4 bases and J by 0 bases. CDR1 and CDR2 from the germline V gene are SGHRS and YFSETQ. CDR3 sequence: CASSPSTSGNSYEQYF. DNA for the CDR3: TGCGCCAGCAGCCCATCGACTAGCGGAAACTCCTACGAGCAGTACTTC.